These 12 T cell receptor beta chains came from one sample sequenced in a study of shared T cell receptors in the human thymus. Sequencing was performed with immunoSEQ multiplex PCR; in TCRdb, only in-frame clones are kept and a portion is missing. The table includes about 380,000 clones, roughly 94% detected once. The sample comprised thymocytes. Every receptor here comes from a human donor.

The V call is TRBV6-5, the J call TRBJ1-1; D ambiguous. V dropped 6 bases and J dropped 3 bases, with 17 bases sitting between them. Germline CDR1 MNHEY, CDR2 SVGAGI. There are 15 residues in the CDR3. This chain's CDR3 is CASSQAVTAYTEAFF. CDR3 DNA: TGTGCCAGCAGCCAGGCCGTTACAGCGTACACTGAAGCTTTCTTT.

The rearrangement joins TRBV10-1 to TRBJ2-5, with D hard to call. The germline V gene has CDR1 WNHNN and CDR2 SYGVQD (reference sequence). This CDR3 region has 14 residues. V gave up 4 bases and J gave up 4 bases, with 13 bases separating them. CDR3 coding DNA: TGCGCCAGCAGTGGGGCGCTCAACGGAGAGACCCAGTACTTC. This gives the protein CASSGALNGETQYF.

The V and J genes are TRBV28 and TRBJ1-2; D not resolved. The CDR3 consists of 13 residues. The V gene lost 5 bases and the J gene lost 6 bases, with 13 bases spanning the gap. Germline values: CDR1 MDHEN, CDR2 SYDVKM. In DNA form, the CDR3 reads TGTGCCAGCAGTCCAAAAGGACGGAATGGCTACACCTTC. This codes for CASSPKGRNGYTF.

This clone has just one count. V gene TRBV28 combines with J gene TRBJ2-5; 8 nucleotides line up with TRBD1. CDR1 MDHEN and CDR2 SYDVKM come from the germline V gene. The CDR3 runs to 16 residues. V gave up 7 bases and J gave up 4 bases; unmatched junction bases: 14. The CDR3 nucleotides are TGTGCCAGCACTCATAATTTCGGACAGGGCGGAGAGACCCAGTACTTC. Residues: CASTHNFGQGGETQYF.

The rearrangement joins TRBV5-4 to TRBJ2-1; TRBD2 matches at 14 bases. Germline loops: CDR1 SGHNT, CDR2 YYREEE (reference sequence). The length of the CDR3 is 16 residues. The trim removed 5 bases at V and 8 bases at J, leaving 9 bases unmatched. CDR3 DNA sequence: TGTGCCAGCAGGTCAGGGGGGACTAGCGGGAGCCATGAGCAGTTCTTC. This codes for CASRSGGTSGSHEQFF.

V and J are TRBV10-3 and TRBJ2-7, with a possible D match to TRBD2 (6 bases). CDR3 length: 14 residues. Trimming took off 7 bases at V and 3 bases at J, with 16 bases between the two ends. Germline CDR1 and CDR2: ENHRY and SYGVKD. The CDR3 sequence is CAITPGTVHYEQYF. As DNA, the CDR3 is TGTGCCATCACCCCCGGGACTGTTCACTACGAGCAGTACTTC.

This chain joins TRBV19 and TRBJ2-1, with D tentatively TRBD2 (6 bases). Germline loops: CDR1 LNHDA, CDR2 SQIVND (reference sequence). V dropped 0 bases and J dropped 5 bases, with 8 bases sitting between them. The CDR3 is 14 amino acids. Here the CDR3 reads CASSIEGRNNEQFF. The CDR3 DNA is TGTGCCAGTAGTATAGAAGGGAGGAACAATGAGCAGTTCTTC.

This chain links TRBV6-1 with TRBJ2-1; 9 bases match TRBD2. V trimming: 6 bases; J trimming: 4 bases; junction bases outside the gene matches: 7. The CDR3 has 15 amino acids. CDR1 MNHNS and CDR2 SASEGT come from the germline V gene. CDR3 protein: CASSDLAGPYNEQFF. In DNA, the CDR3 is TGTGCCAGCAGCGACCTAGCGGGGCCTTACAATGAGCAGTTCTTC.

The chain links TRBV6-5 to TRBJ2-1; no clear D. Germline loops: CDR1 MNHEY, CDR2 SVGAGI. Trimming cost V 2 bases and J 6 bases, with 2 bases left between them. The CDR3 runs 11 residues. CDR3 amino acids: CASSYRNEQFF. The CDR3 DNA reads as TGTGCCAGCAGTTACCGCAATGAGCAGTTCTTC.

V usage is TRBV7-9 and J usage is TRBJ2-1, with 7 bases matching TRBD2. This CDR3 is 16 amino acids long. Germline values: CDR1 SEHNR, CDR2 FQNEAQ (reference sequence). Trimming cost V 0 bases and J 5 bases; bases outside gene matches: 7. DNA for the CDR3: TGTGCCAGCAGCTTAGCATGGCGGGAGAGGAACAATGAGCAGTTCTTC. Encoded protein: CASSLAWRERNNEQFF.

The CDR3 nucleotides are TGTGCCAGCAGTTTATCGGCAGGGTTTTTGGGAAGGCAGTTCTTC. It specifies CASSLSAGFLGRQFF. The rearrangement uses TRBV27 and TRBJ2-1; D might be TRBD1 (5 bases). Germline CDR1 and CDR2: MNHEY and SMNVEV (reference sequence). The CDR3 extends over 15 amino acids. V dropped 0 bases and J dropped 12 bases, with 18 bases sitting between them.

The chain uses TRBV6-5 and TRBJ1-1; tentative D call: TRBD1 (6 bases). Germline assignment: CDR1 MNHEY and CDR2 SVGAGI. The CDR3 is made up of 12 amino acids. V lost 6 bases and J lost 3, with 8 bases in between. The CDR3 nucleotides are TGTGCCAGCAGGTACAGGGACACTGAAGCTTTCTTT. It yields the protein CASRYRDTEAFF.